This T cell receptor beta chain derives from a study of PD-1 blockade in mismatch repair-deficient tumors. General study points: Tumor-resident clones, often undetectable pretreatment in blood, expanded then contracted after pembrolizumab.

Data came from immunoSEQ multiplex PCR; TCRdb stores just in-frame clones and leaves some out. The data hold around 13,000 clones, with 85% to 90% observed a single time. Concerning this clone: As yet, its antigen is unknown.

The time point denotes: identical roughly 10-day culture without peptide (control). Every patient had mismatch repair deficiency by PCR or immunohistochemistry. Seven ELISpot-reactive neoantigen peptides each drove a roughly 9-day in vitro stimulation. Sequenced here: cells cultured in vitro, sampled from a patient treated with pembrolizumab. The receptor was isolated from an adult with mismatch repair-deficient cancer.

The CDR3, as DNA: TGTGCCAGCAGCTTCTTGGCAACAGATACGCAGTATTTT. This encodes CASSFLATDTQYF. The chain couples TRBV7-9 to TRBJ2-3; D is uncertain. V was clipped by 3 bases and J by 3 bases, with 7 bases between them. The CDR3 spans 13 residues. Germline values: CDR1 SEHNR, CDR2 FQNEAQ (reference sequence). Looking up the rest from reference TRBV7-9 and TRBJ2-3 gives the full variable domain: DTGVSQNPRHKITKRGQNVTFRCDPISEHNRLYWYRQTLGQGPEFLTYFQNEAQLEKSRLLSDRFSAERPKGSFSTLEIQRTEQGDSAMYLCASSFLATDTQYFGPGTRLTVL.